This TCR beta chain was observed in a study of T-cell memory formation after mild COVID-19. CDR1 and CDR2 (germline): MNHNS, SASEGT. The CDR3 has 15 amino acids. The J segment lost 4 bases and the V segment lost 3 bases, leaving 4 bases of the junction unmatched. TCRdb re-called the 5' RACE reads with MiXCR, one entry per CDR3 protein. The table records approximately 180,000 distinct CDR3 sequences, more than 15% of them present only once. Points from the study as a whole: Mainly CM and EM harbored the contracting CD4+ clones; mainly EMRA harbored the CD8+ ones. Nothing confirmed that second-wave clones peaking on day 37 were specific for SARS-CoV-2.

As for this clonotype: Its antigen is not known.

This receptor was identified in an adult woman who had mild COVID-19 (a few samples of this study predate the infection). Cell type and time point are not known. Material: PBMCs or a T cell subset sorted from them (not recorded which). This sequence joins TRBV6-1 and TRBJ1-5, with 9 bases matching TRBD1. DNA for the CDR3: TGTGCCAGCAGTGACGCCGGGACAGGGAATCAGCCCCAGCATTTT. Translating it yields CASSDAGTGNQPQHF.